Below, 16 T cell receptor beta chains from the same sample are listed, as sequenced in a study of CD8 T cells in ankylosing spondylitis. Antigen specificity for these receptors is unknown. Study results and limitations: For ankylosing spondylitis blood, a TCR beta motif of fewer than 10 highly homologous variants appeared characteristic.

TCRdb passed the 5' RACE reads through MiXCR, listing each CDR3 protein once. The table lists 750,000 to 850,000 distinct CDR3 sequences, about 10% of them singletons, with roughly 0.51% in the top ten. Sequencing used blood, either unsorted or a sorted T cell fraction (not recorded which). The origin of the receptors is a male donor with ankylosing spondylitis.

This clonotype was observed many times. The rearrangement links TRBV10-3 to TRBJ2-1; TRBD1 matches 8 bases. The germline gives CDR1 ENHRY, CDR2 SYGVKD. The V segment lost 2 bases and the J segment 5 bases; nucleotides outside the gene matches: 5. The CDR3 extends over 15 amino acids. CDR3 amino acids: CAISEGQGADNEQFF. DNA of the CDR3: TGTGCCATCAGTGAGGGGCAGGGGGCCGACAATGAGCAGTTCTTC.

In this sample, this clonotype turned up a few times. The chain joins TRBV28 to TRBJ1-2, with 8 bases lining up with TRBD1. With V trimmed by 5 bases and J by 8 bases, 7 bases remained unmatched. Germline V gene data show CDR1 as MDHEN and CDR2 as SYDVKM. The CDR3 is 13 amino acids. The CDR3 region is CASSATGVRGYTF. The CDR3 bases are TGTGCCAGCAGTGCGACAGGGGTCCGCGGCTACACCTTC.

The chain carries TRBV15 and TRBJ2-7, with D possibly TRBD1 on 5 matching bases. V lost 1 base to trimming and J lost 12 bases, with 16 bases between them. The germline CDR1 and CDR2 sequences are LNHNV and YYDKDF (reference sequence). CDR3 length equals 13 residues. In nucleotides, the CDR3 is TGTGCCACCAGCAGAGGGGCCCAGGGAACGGGGTACTTC. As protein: CATSRGAQGTGYF.

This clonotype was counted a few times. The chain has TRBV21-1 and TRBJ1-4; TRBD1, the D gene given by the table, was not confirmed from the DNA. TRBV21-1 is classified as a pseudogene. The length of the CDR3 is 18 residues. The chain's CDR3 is CASSNGQLGERGDEKLFF. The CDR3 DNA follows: TGTGCCAGCAGCAACGGCCAGTTGGGGGAACGAGGGGATGAAAAACTGTTTTTT.

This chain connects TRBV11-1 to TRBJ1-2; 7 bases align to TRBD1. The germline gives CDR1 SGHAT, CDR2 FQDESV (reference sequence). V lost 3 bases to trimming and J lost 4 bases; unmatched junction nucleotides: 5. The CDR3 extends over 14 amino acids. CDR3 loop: CASSLTGIGYGYTF. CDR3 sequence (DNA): TGTGCCAGCAGCTTGACAGGGATCGGCTATGGCTACACCTTC.

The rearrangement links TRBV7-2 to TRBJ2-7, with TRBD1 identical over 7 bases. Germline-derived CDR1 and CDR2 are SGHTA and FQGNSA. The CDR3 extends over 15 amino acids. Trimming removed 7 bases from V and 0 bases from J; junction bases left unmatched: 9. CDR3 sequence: CASTHDRASSYEQYF. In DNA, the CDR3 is TGTGCCAGCACCCATGACAGGGCAAGCTCCTACGAGCAGTACTTC.

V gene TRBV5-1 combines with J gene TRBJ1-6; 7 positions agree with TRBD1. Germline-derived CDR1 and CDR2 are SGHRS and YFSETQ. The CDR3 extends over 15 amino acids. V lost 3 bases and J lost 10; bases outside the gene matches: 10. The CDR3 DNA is TGCGCCAGCAGCTCAGCAGACAGGGTGGGCTCACCCCTCCACTTT. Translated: CASSSADRVGSPLHF.

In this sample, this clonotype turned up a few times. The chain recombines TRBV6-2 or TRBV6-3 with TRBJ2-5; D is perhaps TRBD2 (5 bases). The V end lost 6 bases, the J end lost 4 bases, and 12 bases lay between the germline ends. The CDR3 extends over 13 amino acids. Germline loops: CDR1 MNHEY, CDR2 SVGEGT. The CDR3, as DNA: TGTGCCAGCAGGAGAGGGAGTTCAGAGACCCAGTACTTC. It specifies CASRRGSSETQYF.

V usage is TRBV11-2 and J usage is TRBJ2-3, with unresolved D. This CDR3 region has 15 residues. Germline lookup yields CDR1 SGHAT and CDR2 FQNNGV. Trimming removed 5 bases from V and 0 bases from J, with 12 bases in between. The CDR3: CASSHLLRSTDTQYF. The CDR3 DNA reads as TGTGCCAGCAGCCACCTCCTGCGGAGCACAGATACGCAGTATTTT.

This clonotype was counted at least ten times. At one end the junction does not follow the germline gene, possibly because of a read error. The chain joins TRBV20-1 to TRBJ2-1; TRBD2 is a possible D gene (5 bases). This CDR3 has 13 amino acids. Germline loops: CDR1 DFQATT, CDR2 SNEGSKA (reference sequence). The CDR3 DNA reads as TGCAGTGCTAGAGATCCCCGAGCGGACCACACTCTCTTC. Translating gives CSARDPRADHTLF.

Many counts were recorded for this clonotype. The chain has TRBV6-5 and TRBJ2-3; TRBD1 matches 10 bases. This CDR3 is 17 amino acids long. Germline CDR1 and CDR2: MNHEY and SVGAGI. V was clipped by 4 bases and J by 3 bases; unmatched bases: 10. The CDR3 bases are TGTGCCAGCAGTTTCGACAGGGGGCGGGCTGGAACAGATACGCAGTATTTT. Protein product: CASSFDRGRAGTDTQYF.

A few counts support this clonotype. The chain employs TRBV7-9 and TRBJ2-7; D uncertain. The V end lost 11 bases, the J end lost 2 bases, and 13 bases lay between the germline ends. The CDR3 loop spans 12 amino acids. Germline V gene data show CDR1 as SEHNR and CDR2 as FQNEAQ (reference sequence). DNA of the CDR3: TGTGCCGTTTCCAAGGATACCTACGAGCAGTACTTC. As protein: CAVSKDTYEQYF.

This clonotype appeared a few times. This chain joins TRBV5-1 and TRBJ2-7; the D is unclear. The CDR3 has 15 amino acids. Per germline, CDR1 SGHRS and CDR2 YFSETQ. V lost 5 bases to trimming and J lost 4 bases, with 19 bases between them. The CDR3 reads CASRGWTGNVYEQYF. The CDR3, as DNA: TGCGCCAGCAGGGGTTGGACGGGCAATGTTTACGAGCAGTACTTC.

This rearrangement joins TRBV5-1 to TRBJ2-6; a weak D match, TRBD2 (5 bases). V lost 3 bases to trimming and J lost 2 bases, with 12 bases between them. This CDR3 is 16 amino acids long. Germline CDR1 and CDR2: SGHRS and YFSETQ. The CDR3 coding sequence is TGCGCCAGCAGCTCCGGACTTCTTGCTGGGGCCAACGTCCTGACTTTC. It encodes CASSSGLLAGANVLTF.

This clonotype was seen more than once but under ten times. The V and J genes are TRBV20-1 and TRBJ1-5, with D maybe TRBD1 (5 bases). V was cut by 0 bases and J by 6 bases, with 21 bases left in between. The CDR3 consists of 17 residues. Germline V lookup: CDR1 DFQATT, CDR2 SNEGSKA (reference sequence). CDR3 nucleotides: TGCAGTGCTAGAGATTCCAGCCGGGGGGGTGAGGGTCAGCCCCAGCATTTT. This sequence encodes CSARDSSRGGEGQPQHF.

The CDR3 reads CASTPDREGLGGSPLHF. The CDR3 DNA reads TGTGCCAGCACCCCGGACAGGGAGGGCCTGGGGGGTTCACCCCTCCACTTT. This chain connects TRBV6-1 to TRBJ1-6; 8 nucleotides line up with TRBD1. The junction had 17 bases not matched to a gene; V was cut back by 7 bases and J by 9 bases. The CDR3 length is 17 residues. CDR1 is MNHNS, CDR2 SASEGT, per germline.